This T cell receptor beta chain was found in a study of cytomegalovirus exposure and HLA in healthy donors (dated by TCRdb to the late 2010s). Describing the broader study: An earlier analysis of roughly 570 of the donors reported 276 Gb of sequence data and around 100 million unique TCR beta sequences obtained from about 179 million T cells. An early release that covered some 630 HLA-typed donors contained approximately 300 gigabases of sequencing data and 80 million or so unique TCR sequences. Of the 300 to 450 genotyped donors, over 80% were placed in the genetic ancestry cluster associated with self-reported Caucasian donors. The study was designed to test whether signatures of past pathogen exposure could be identified by cataloging public T cell receptors. The study used immunosequencing to profile the T cell repertoires of 666 subjects and linked those repertoires to cytomegalovirus serostatus. A separate validation cohort of about 110 different subjects was used in addition to the 666-subject first cohort. To predict cytomegalovirus infection status, the study brought together high-throughput TCR immunosequencing, statistical association of individual TCRs with disease status, and machine learning. A later analysis re-analyzed previously published TCR beta repertoires from 666 donors and added high-resolution HLA genotyping to study TCR occurrence patterns. Rather than using new phenotypic data, the later analysis identified candidate immune exposures from TCR beta sequences and from how often those sequences occurred across donors. To decide whether each TCR beta V gene segment behaved as functional or pseudogenic, an earlier analysis of 587 of the donors relied on high-throughput TCR beta sequencing. Alongside the repertoire data, information on donor age, sex, ethnicity and CMV serostatus was compiled. A later genetic analysis took genome-wide SNP genotypes for about three fifths of the 666 donors and used that subset as a discovery cohort. Every repertoire in the discovery cohort had been generated on one and the same sequencing platform. HLA typing covered class I and class II loci at four-digit resolution. The number of donors typed differed by locus, with about 629-630 for A, B, C, DRB1 and DQB1, more than 500 for DQA1, 606 for DPA1, and some 450 for DPB1. Because of strong linkage in the cohort, roughly five DR-DQ haplotypes were treated as single units for association and clustering. Among 300 to 450 genotyped donors of the cohort, an average of about 240,000 unique TCR beta nucleotide sequences were sequenced per donor, around 18% of them non-productive. The full study reports these points: Most TCR sequences were seen in very few donors, while some public TCRs were found in many individuals. Presence/absence analyses assumed roughly uniform sequencing depth across donors, an assumption that may not hold. The classifier was reported to diagnose cytomegalovirus status with high specificity and sensitivity in both the original and validation cohorts. Specific HLA alleles were associated with roughly 17,000 TCR beta sequences at a false discovery rate of 0.05 in a later analysis. Correlated functional status among segregating V segments might reflect linkage disequilibrium, but an unknown experimental factor could not be ruled out. Immune exposure information for the cohort was limited to CMV serostatus. A total of around 150 TCR beta chains were listed by the study as associated with cytomegalovirus. Because HLA typing was unavailable for some donors at each locus, only the typed subset was used in association tests. Only TCR beta chains were sequenced in this cohort, and the absence of alpha or paired-chain data limited detectable features. In a later analysis, the rate of TCR association differed among HLA loci, with DRB1 alleles having the most associated TCRs and HLA-C alleles having the fewest. It was suggested by the authors that the approach could potentially be generalized to other disease states and immunological phenotypes. According to a later analysis, parvovirus B19, influenza, CMV and Epstein-Barr virus appeared linked to several top co-occurrence clusters. In vitro tests confirmed that a few of the cytomegalovirus-associated TCR beta chains recognize cytomegalovirus antigens. A later analysis found that HLA-associated TCR beta chains were more clonally expanded and had lower generation probabilities than equally common non-associated chains. Approximately 16 rarely observed V segments, including chromosome 9 orphons, were excluded from the earlier analysis of a few hundred of the donors because counts were too low. A later genetic analysis associated a missense DCLRE1C variant with V-gene and J-gene trimming of TCR beta chains, and an independent cohort replicated the association. An earlier analysis of 587 of the donors showed that most TCR beta V segments appeared in productive rearrangements either about 87% or about 30% of the time, which broadly matched IMGT annotations. Assigning TCR associations to individual alleles was difficult when HLA alleles, especially DR and DQ, strongly co-occurred. In a later analysis, most CMV-associated TCR beta chains were found to appear HLA-restricted, with HLA associations seemingly driven largely by CMV exposure. A cluster of highly shared sequence variants was judged likely to be a technical artifact of the sequencing pipeline. A further reported finding was that TCR beta sequences accurately predicted the HLA-A and HLA-B alleles for most subjects in the first cohort. In a later genetic analysis, fewer N-insertions in productive TCRs were reported among donors in an Asian-associated ancestry cluster than the roughly 700-donor mean. Because the 87-base-pair reads could not distinguish some IMGT-functional V segments, including TRBV6-2 and TRBV6-3, those segments were excluded.

The CDR3 goes from the cysteine to the phenylalanine over 15 residues. Only the CDR3 portion is preserved as DNA: 45 bases, with reading frame beginning at the first base. V was cut back by 1 base and J by 7 bases, leaving a gap of 14 bases between them. Sequences MDHEN (CDR1) and SYDVKM (CDR2) are obtained from the germline V gene. The library was generated by the immunoSEQ multiplex PCR assay. The multiplex PCR relied on a mix of 60 forward primers for TCR Vbeta segments and 13 reverse primers for TCR Jbeta segments. Amplification of the CDR3 region of rearranged TCR beta genes was performed with a multiplex PCR assay on genomic DNA. Amplified TCR beta libraries were sequenced as 87-base-pair reads on the Illumina HiSeq System. The study's own analysis went as follows. A later analysis counted about 80 million unique TCR beta chains across the 690 or so repertoires, and roughly 9.9 million of these chains were shared by at least two donors. Raw reads were error-corrected and collapsed into unique sequences with a nearest-neighbor algorithm that merged closely related sequences to remove PCR and sequencing errors. To assign V, D and J gene segments, CDR3 sequences were aligned to IMGT reference sequences. For a sequence to be retained, at least a six-nucleotide match to both a V gene segment and a J gene segment was required. A rearrangement was called productive if the CDR3 had no stop codons and remained in frame with V and J, and every other rearrangement was called non-productive. CDR3 was defined according to IMGT convention as the region running from the second conserved V-encoded cysteine to the conserved J-encoded phenylalanine. Sequences without an unambiguous match to a single V gene segment were excluded from the earlier analysis of approximately 560 of the donors. In an earlier analysis of roughly 600 of the donors, a V segment was called functional when productive rearrangements were above 56.7%, and segregating when the standard deviation between donors exceeded 5%. A statistical classification framework was built to diagnose cytomegalovirus status from the catalog of TCR beta chain sequences. A later analysis assigned V and J genes by comparing TCR nucleotide sequences with IMGT/GENE-DB human TR gene sequences. In a later analysis, CDR3 sequences and most-parsimonious VDJ recombination scenarios were assigned using the TCRdist pipeline. A later analysis defined each TCR beta chain by its CDR3 amino acid sequence plus V-gene family, and excluded reads lacking a unique V-gene family. In a later analysis, 500 to 650 highly shared, low-generation-probability nucleotide sequences were removed to address suspected cross-contamination and a sequencing artifact. A later analysis calculated a clonal expansion index for each public chain from normalized within-repertoire ranks of inferred template counts. In a later analysis, generation probabilities were computed with a VDJ recombination model fitted to out-of-frame rearrangements, and the resulting probabilities were checked against IGoR. A later analysis scored TCR-TCR, TCR-HLA and TCR-CMV co-occurrence with hypergeometric tests, applying a repertoire-size bias correction to TCR pairs. To estimate false discovery rates, a later analysis permuted the HLA or CMV assignments 20 times. In a later analysis, co-occurring TCRs were grouped with DBSCAN, and TCRdist sequence similarity was added when clustering was performed within HLA-allele-positive subsets. Repertoires with fewer than 30,000 or more than 120,000 public chains, plus five repertoires with anomalous nucleotide sharing, were excluded from co-occurrence clustering. TCRdb carries this immuneACCESS record with in-frame sequences only. Its versions omit some clonotypes, under half of them owing to an unresolved V gene in the studies checked, with the rest unexplained. V, J and clone size were drawn from that table, and D and trimming were deduced from the DNA. This sample holds more than 200,000 clones; more than 75% were observed only once. Clones ranked in the top ten supply 1.3% of the sample.

The cohort comprised 670 or so healthy bone marrow donors. All cohort members were sampled while nominally healthy, although unrecorded immune exposures were likely present. Of the 700 or so cohort members, about 290 had a positive CMV serostatus and about 400 had a negative one, while no CMV serostatus was recorded for the donor. A peripheral blood sample was collected from each donor, and TCR beta sequencing was performed on peripheral blood mononuclear cells. Genomic DNA was extracted from the blood cell samples with the Qiagen DNeasy Blood Extraction Kit. Note on this clone: The clone's antigen remains unknown. No per-base quality is available; no much larger clone lies one base away.

The sequenced sample consisted of PBMCs. The chain is assembled from TRBV28 and TRBJ1-5; 6 matching bases give a weak D call of TRBD1. This receptor was taken from a human donor in good health. The CDR3 reads as follows: CASSLFSRGGQPQHF. Read as DNA, the sequence is TGTGCCAGCAGTTTATTTTCCAGGGGTGGACAGCCCCAGCATTTT.